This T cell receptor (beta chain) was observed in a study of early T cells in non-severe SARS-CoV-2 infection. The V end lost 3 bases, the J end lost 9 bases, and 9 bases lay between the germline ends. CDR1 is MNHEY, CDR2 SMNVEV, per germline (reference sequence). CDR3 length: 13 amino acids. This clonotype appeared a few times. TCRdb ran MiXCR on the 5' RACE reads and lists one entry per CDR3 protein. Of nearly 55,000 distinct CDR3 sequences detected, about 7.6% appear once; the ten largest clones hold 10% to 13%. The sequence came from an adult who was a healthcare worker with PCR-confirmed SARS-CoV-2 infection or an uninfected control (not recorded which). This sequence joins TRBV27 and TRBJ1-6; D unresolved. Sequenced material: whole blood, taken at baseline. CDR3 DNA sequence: TGTGCCAGCAGTTTCGCTGAAGGTTCACCCCTCCACTTT. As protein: CASSFAEGSPLHF.